What follows are 7 T cell receptor beta chains derived from one specimen sequenced in a study of blood T cell repertoires in COVID-19. Data came from immunoSEQ multiplex PCR; TCRdb stores just in-frame clones and leaves some out. The data show under 60,000 clones, about 87% seen once. Specimen: peripheral blood. The receptor source for this set is a human donor with active COVID-19. The donor label of this sample is uncertain.

The chain uses TRBV2 and TRBJ1-1, with TRBD1 as a possible D gene (5 bases). Trimming pared 1 base from V and 5 bases from J, leaving 11 bases between. From germline, CDR1 is SNHLY and CDR2 FYNNEI. The CDR3 has 14 amino acids. Here the CDR3 DNA reads TGTGCCAGCAGTGAAGAGGGGAGGACGACTGAAGCTTTCTTT. Translating it yields CASSEEGRTTEAFF. Combining the CDR3 with reference TRBV2 and TRBJ1-1 gives the whole variable domain EPEVTQTPSHQVTQMGQEVILRCVPISNHLYFYWYRQILGQKVEFLVSFYNNEISEKSEIFDDQFSVERPDGSNFTLKIRSTKLEDSAMYFCASSEEGRTTEAFFGQGTRLTVV.

This chain links TRBV5-1 with TRBJ2-1; D may be TRBD2 (6 bases). Germline CDR1 and CDR2: SGHRS and YFSETQ. The V gene lost 3 bases and the J gene lost 1 base, with 8 bases spanning the gap. This CDR3 spans 14 amino acids. CDR3 sequence (DNA): TGCGCCAGCAGCTCGGGGACTTCCTACAATGAGCAGTTCTTC. Amino acid sequence: CASSSGTSYNEQFF.

This chain uses TRBV2 with TRBJ2-3, with 9 bases identical to TRBD2. V was pared by 6 bases and J by 8 bases, with 3 bases of the junction left unmatched. Looked up from germline, CDR1 is SNHLY and CDR2 is FYNNEI. CDR3 length: 12 amino acids. CDR3 amino acids: CASSLAGSTQYF. The CDR3 DNA reads TGTGCCAGCAGCCTAGCGGGGAGTACGCAGTATTTT. The complete variable domain, with remaining parts taken from reference TRBV2 and TRBJ2-3, reads EPEVTQTPSHQVTQMGQEVILRCVPISNHLYFYWYRQILGQKVEFLVSFYNNEISEKSEIFDDQFSVERPDGSNFTLKIRSTKLEDSAMYFCASSLAGSTQYFGPGTRLTVL.

The chain recombines TRBV5-1 with TRBJ2-3; unclear D gene. Germline V gives CDR1 SGHRS, CDR2 YFSETQ. V was cut by 0 bases and J by 4 bases, with 9 bases left in between. This CDR3 spans 14 amino acids. The CDR3 DNA follows: TGCGCCAGCAGCTTGGCCGCTGGGCCAGATACGCAGTATTTT. Its protein is CASSLAAGPDTQYF.

The rearrangement links TRBV5-1 to TRBJ1-3, with D perhaps matching TRBD1 (5 bases). The CDR3 loop spans 14 amino acids. Germline-derived CDR1 and CDR2 are SGHRS and YFSETQ. V was trimmed by 0 bases and J by 4 bases, leaving 8 bases between them. The CDR3 reads CASSLGRAGNTIYF. In DNA, the CDR3 is TGCGCCAGCAGCTTGGGCAGGGCGGGAAACACCATATATTTT.

The rearrangement joins TRBV6-5 to TRBJ1-2, with a tentative D call TRBD1 (5 bases). Germline V gene data show CDR1 as MNHEY and CDR2 as SVGAGI. This CDR3 region has 12 residues. With 8 bases removed from V and 5 bases from J, the gap between germline ends came to 12 bases. This chain's CDR3 is CASQGGRYGYTF. DNA for the CDR3: TGTGCCAGCCAGGGAGGCCGGTATGGCTACACCTTC.

This clone has only a few counts. Other DNA sequences in the same sample also yield this CDR3. The gene calls are TRBV28 and TRBJ2-2; D unresolved. Trimming pared 3 bases from V and 4 bases from J, leaving 6 bases between. The length of the CDR3 is 13 residues. The V gene's germline CDR1 is MDHEN and CDR2 SYDVKM. The CDR3 sequence: CASSFRGTGELFF. Written as DNA, the CDR3 is TGTGCCAGCAGTTTCCGAGGCACCGGGGAGCTGTTTTTT.